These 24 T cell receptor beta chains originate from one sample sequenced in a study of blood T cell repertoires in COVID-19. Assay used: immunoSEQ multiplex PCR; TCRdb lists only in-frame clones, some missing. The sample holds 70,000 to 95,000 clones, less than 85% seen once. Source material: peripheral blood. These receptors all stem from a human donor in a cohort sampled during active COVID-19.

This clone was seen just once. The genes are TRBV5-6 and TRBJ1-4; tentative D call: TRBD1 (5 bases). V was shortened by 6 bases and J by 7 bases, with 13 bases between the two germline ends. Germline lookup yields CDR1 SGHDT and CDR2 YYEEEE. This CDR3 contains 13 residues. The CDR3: CASTKYRTEKLFF. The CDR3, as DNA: TGTGCCAGCACAAAGTACAGGACTGAAAAACTGTTTTTT.

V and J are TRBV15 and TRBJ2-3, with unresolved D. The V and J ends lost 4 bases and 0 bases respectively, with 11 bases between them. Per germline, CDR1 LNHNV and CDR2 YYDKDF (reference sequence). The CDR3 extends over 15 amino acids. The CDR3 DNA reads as TGTGCCACCAGCAAATCTAAGTATAGCACAGATACGCAGTATTTT. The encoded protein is CATSKSKYSTDTQYF.

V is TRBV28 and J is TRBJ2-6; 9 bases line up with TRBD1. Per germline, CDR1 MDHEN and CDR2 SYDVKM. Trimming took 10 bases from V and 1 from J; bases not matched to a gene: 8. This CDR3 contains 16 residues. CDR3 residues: CATNRGLRSGANVLTF. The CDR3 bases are TGTGCCACTAACAGGGGGCTAAGGTCTGGGGCCAACGTCCTGACTTTC.

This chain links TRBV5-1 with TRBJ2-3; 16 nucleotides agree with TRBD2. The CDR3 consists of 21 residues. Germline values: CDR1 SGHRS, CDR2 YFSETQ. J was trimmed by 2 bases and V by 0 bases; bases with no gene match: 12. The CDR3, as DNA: TGCGCCAGCAGCTTGGCAGTCCCGGGACTAGCGGGGGGGTCAATCACAGATACGCAGTATTTT. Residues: CASSLAVPGLAGGSITDTQYF.

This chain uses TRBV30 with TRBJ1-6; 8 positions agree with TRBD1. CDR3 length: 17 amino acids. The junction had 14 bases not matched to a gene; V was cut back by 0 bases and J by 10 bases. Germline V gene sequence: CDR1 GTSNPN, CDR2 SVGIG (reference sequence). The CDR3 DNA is TGTGCCTGGAGTGTACGGGGAGGAACAGGGGGAAACTCACCCCTCCACTTT. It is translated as CAWSVRGGTGGNSPLHF.

The CDR3 here is CASSFAGASIAQYF. CDR3 in DNA: TGTGCCAGCAGTTTTGCGGGCGCGTCCATAGCCCAGTACTTC. V is TRBV28 and J is TRBJ2-5; a weak D match, TRBD2 (5 bases). The V end lost 3 bases, the J end lost 9 bases, and 17 bases lay between the germline ends. The CDR3 has 14 amino acids. The germline V gene has CDR1 MDHEN and CDR2 SYDVKM.

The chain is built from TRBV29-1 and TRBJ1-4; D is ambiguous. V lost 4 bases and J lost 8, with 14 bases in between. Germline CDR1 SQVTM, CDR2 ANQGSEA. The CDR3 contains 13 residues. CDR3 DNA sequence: TGCAGCGTTGCCGATGGGCTCGGCGAAAAACTGTTTTTT. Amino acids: CSVADGLGEKLFF. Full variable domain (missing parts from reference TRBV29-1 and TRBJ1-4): SAVISQKPSRDICQRGTSLTIQCQVDSQVTMMFWYRQQPGQSLTLIATANQGSEATYESGFVIDKFPISRPNLTFSTLTVSNMSPEDSSIYLCSVADGLGEKLFFGSGTQLSVL.

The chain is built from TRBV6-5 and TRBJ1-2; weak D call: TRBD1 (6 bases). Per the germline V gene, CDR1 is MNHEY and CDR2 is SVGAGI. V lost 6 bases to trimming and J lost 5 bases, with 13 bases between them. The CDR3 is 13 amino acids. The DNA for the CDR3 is TGTGCCAGCAGCGATGGGCAGGGGTATGGCTACACCTTC. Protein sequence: CASSDGQGYGYTF.

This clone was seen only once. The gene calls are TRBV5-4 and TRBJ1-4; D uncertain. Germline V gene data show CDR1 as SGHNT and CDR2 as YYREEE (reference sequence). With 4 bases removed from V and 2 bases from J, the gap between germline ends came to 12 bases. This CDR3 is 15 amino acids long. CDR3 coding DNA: TGTGCCAGCAGCGTAAAGCTCCCCACTAATGAAAAACTGTTTTTT. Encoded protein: CASSVKLPTNEKLFF. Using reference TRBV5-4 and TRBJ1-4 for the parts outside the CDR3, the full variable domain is ETGVTQSPTHLIKTRGQQVTLRCSSQSGHNTVSWYQQALGQGPQFIFQYYREEENGRGNFPPRFSGLQFPNYSSELNVNALELDDSALYLCASSVKLPTNEKLFFGSGTQLSVL.

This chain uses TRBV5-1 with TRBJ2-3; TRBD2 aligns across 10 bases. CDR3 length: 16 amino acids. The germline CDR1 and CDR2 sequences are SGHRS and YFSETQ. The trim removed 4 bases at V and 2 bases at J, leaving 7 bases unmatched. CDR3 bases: TGCGCCAGCAGCCTCCCTAGCGGGGGACACACAGATACGCAGTATTTT. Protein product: CASSLPSGGHTDTQYF.

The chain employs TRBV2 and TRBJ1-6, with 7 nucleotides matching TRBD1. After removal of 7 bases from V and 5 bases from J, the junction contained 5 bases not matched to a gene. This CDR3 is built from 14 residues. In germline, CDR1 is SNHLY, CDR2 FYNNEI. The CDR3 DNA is TGTGCCAGCATGACGACAGGGAATAATTCACCCCTCCACTTT. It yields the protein CASMTTGNNSPLHF.

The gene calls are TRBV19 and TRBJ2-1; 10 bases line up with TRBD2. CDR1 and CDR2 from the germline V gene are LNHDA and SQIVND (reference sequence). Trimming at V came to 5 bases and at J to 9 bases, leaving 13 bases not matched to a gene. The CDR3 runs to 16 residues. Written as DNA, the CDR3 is TGTGCCAGTAGTCCCCCCGGAGCGGGGGGGGTCATTGAGCAGTTCTTC. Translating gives CASSPPGAGGVIEQFF.

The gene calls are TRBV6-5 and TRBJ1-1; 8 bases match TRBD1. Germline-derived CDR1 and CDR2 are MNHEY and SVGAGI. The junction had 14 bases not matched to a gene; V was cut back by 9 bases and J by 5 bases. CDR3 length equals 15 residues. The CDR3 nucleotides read TGTGCCAGTCAGAGATTAGGACAGGGTCTGACTGAAGCTTTCTTT. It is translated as CASQRLGQGLTEAFF.

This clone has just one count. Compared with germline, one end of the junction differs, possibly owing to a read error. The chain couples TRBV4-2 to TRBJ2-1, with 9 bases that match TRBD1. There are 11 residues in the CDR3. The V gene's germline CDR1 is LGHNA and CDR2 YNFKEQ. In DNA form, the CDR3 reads TGTGCCAGCAGCCAAGGGGACAGGGTTCTCTTC. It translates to CASSQGDRVLF.

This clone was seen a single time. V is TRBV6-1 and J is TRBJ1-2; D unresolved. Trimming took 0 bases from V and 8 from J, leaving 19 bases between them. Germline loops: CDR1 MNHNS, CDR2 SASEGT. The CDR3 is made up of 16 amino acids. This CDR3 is CASSEARLLTTGGYTF. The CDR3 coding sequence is TGTGCCAGCAGTGAAGCCCGACTACTCACCACGGGGGGCTACACCTTC.

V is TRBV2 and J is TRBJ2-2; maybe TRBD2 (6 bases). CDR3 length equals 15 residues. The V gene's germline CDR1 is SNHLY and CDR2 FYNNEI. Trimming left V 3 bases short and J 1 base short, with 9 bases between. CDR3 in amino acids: CASSESGRNTGELFF. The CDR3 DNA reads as TGTGCCAGCAGTGAGTCCGGGAGGAACACCGGGGAGCTGTTTTTT.

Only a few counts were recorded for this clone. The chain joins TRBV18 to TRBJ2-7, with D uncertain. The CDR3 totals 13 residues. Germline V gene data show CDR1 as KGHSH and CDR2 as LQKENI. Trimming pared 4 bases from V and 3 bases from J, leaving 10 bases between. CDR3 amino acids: CASSLGYSYEQYF. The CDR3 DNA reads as TGTGCCAGCTCACTCGGTTACAGCTACGAGCAGTACTTC. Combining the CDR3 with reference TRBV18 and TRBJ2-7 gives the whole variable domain NAGVMQNPRHLVRRRGQEARLRCSPMKGHSHVYWYRQLPEEGLKFMVYLQKENIIDESGMPKERFSAEFPKEGPSILRIQQVVRGDSAAYFCASSLGYSYEQYFGPGTRLTVT.

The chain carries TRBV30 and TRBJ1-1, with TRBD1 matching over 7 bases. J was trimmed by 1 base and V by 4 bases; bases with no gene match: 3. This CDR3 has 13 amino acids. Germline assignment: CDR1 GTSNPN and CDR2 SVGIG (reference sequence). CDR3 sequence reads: CAWIWDRNTEAFF. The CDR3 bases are TGTGCCTGGATCTGGGACAGGAACACTGAAGCTTTCTTT. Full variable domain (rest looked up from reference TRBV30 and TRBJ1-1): SQTIHQWPATLVQPVGSPLSLECTVEGTSNPNLYWYRQAAGRGLQLLFYSVGIGQISSEVPQNLSASRPQDRQFILSSKKLLLSDSGFYLCAWIWDRNTEAFFGQGTRLTVV.

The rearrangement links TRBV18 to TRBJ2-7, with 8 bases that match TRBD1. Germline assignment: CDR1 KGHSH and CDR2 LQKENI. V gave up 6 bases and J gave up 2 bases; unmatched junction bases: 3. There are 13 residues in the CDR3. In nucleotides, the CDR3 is TGTGCCAGCTCGGCAGGGGGCGCCTACGAGCAGTACTTC. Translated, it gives CASSAGGAYEQYF.

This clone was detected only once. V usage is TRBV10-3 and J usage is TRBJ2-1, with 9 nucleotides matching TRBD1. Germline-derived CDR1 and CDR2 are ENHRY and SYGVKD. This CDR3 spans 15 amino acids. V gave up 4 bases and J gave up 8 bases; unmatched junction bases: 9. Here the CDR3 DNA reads TGTGCCATCAGTGCAGGAACAGGGGGCTTGGATGAGCAGTTCTTC. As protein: CAISAGTGGLDEQFF.

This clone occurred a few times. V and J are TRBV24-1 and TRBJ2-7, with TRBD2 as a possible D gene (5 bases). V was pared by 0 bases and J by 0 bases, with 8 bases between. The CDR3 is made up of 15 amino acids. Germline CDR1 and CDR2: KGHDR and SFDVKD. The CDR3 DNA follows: TGTGCCACCAGTGATTTGCAGGACTTCTCCTACGAGCAGTACTTC. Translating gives CATSDLQDFSYEQYF.

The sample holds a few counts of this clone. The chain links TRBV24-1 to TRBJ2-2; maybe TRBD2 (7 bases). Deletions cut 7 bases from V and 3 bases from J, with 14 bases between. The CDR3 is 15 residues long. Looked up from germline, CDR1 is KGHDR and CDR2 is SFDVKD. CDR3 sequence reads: CATRETGRDTGELFF. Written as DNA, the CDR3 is TGTGCCACCAGAGAAACAGGGAGGGACACCGGGGAGCTGTTTTTT.

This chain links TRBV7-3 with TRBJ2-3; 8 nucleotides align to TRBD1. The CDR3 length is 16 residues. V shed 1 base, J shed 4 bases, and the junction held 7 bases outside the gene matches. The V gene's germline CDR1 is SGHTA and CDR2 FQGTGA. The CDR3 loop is CASSLNGQGGADTQYF. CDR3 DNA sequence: TGTGCCAGCAGCTTAAATGGACAGGGAGGCGCAGATACGCAGTATTTT. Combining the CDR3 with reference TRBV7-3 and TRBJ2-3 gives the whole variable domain GAGVSQTPSNKVTEKGKYVELRCDPISGHTALYWYRQSLGQGPEFLIYFQGTGAADDSGLPNDRFFAVRPEGSVSTLKIQRTERGDSAVYLCASSLNGQGGADTQYFGPGTRLTVL.

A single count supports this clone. The CDR3 here is CASSLNPGTSYEQYF. The DNA for the CDR3 is TGTGCCAGCAGCTTAAATCCCGGTACGTCCTACGAGCAGTACTTC. The V and J genes are TRBV7-3 and TRBJ2-7; D gene ambiguous. Germline values: CDR1 SGHTA, CDR2 FQGTGA. The CDR3 totals 15 residues. V was clipped by 1 base and J by 1 base, with 11 bases between them.